The 9 T cell receptor beta chains listed next were all sequenced from one sample in a study of graft-versus-host responses after intestinal transplantation. Method: immunoSEQ multiplex PCR; TCRdb's copy keeps in-frame clones and lacks some. The data contain tens of thousands of clones, 75% to 90% of them singletons. From the graft tissue, intraepithelial and lamina propria lymphocytes were released through processing. The specimen was ileum tissue, collected more than 200 days after intestinal transplant. These receptors came from a human patient who received an intestinal transplant, so some T cells may come from the graft donor.

This clone was seen a single time. The chain joins TRBV7-9 to TRBJ1-4; weak D call: TRBD1 (5 bases). Germline V CDR1 and CDR2: SEHNR, FQNEAQ (reference sequence). CDR3 length: 15 amino acids. V lost 5 bases and J 7 bases, leaving 17 bases between the germline ends. The CDR3 sequence is CASSPSGAQGEKLFF. The CDR3 region has the DNA TGTGCCAGCAGCCCTTCCGGGGCGCAGGGTGAAAAACTGTTTTTT. Looking up the rest from reference TRBV7-9 and TRBJ1-4 gives the full variable domain: DTGVSQNPRHKITKRGQNVTFRCDPISEHNRLYWYRQTLGQGPEFLTYFQNEAQLEKSRLLSDRFSAERPKGSFSTLEIQRTEQGDSAMYLCASSPSGAQGEKLFFGSGTQLSVL.

The chain is built from TRBV4-2 and TRBJ1-1; 7 positions agree with TRBD1. The CDR3 contains 15 residues. The germline CDR1 and CDR2 sequences are LGHNA and YNFKEQ. Losses at the gene ends were 4 bases for V and 0 bases for J; bases not matched to a gene: 5. CDR3: CASSPTGIMNTEAFF. The CDR3 coding sequence is TGTGCCAGCAGCCCGACAGGGATTATGAACACTGAAGCTTTCTTT.

The CDR3 reads CASMTAKPAFDYGYTF. The CDR3 DNA follows: TGTGCCAGCATGACCGCGAAACCCGCGTTCGACTATGGCTACACCTTC. The chain links TRBV28 to TRBJ1-2; no definite D call. The CDR3 has 16 residues. V was shortened by 7 bases and J by 3 bases, with 21 bases between the two germline ends. Per the germline V gene, CDR1 is MDHEN and CDR2 is SYDVKM.

The J gene is TRBJ2-3, the V gene TRBV4-1; D not certain. The CDR3 sequence is 14 residues long. CDR1 is MGHRA and CDR2 is YSYEKL in the germline V gene. V dropped 0 bases and J dropped 2 bases, with 6 bases sitting between them. The CDR3 sequence is CASSQETPTDTQYF. Here the CDR3 DNA reads TGCGCCAGCAGCCAAGAGACCCCCACAGATACGCAGTATTTT.

The chain joins TRBV29-1 to TRBJ2-2, with 12 bases identical to TRBD2. V trimming: 4 bases; J trimming: 3 bases; junction bases outside the gene matches: 6. The length of the CDR3 is 16 residues. Germline V CDR1 and CDR2: SQVTM, ANQGSEA. The CDR3 protein is CSVGLAGASDTGELFF. The CDR3 DNA sequence: TGCAGCGTTGGACTAGCGGGAGCGTCGGACACCGGGGAGCTGTTTTTT.

The V gene is TRBV27, the J gene TRBJ2-3; D unresolved. This CDR3 has 19 residues. The germline CDR1 and CDR2 sequences are MNHEY and SMNVEV (reference sequence). Between the trimmed V and J ends, which lost 2 bases and 0 bases, there was a span of 21 bases. The CDR3 coding sequence is TGTGCCAGCAGTTTAAGGTTTCGGGCGTCATTCTCTAGCACAGATACGCAGTATTTT. Its protein is CASSLRFRASFSSTDTQYF.

DNA for the CDR3: TGTGCCAGCAGCCCCCGGGACCAGGGTGGCTACACCTTC. It yields the protein CASSPRDQGGYTF. J is TRBJ1-2 and V is TRBV7-2; a possible D gene is TRBD1 (5 bases). The V end lost 5 bases, the J end lost 7 bases, and 14 bases lay between the germline ends. Germline loops: CDR1 SGHTA, CDR2 FQGNSA. The CDR3 runs 13 residues.

The V gene is TRBV29-1, the J gene TRBJ2-3; weak D call: TRBD1 (6 bases). The germline V and J ends were trimmed by 3 bases and 1 base, with 11 bases remaining between them. Looked up from germline, CDR1 is SQVTM and CDR2 is ANQGSEA. The CDR3 has 14 residues. The CDR3 protein is CSVDRAGGTDTQYF. The CDR3 nucleotides are TGCAGCGTTGATCGGGCAGGGGGCACAGATACGCAGTATTTT.

This chain links TRBV5-1 with TRBJ2-1; the D gene is possibly TRBD2 (7 bases). Trimming cost V 3 bases and J 6 bases, with 13 bases left between them. Germline-derived CDR1 and CDR2 are SGHRS and YFSETQ. The CDR3 contains 14 residues. The CDR3 coding sequence is TGCGCCAGCAGCTATGAGGGGGGGGTCAATGAGCAGTTCTTC. Translating gives CASSYEGGVNEQFF.